The clone carrying this T cell receptor (beta chain) was seen a few times. Its antigen is not known. In making TCR cDNA, 5'RACE template switching added a universal primer site and UMIs to it. In TCRdb, the 5' RACE reads were re-called with MiXCR into one record per CDR3 protein. The sample gives hundreds of thousands of distinct CDR3 sequences, around an eighth of which show up once; 14% to 15% is in the top ten. This sample is part of a study of T cells after yellow fever vaccination. On the study more broadly: Fractions low in cell number were prepared with SMART-Seq v4 Ultra Low Input. Study-level findings and limits: In FACS-sorted repertoires, abundant clonotypes from the bulk population could appear as contaminants.

Germline V lookup: CDR1 SNHLY, CDR2 FYNNEI. This CDR3 contains 16 residues. Trimming took 6 bases from V and 4 from J; bases not matched to a gene: 8. Sequenced material: PBMCs, taken on the day of the yellow fever booster vaccination. The chain links TRBV2 to TRBJ2-1; 11 positions match TRBD2. This receptor was identified in a young man who received the YFV17D yellow fever vaccine. The DNA for the CDR3 is TGTGCCAGCAGATTACTAGCGGGAGATGGTTACAATGAGCAGTTCTTC. Its translation: CASRLLAGDGYNEQFF.